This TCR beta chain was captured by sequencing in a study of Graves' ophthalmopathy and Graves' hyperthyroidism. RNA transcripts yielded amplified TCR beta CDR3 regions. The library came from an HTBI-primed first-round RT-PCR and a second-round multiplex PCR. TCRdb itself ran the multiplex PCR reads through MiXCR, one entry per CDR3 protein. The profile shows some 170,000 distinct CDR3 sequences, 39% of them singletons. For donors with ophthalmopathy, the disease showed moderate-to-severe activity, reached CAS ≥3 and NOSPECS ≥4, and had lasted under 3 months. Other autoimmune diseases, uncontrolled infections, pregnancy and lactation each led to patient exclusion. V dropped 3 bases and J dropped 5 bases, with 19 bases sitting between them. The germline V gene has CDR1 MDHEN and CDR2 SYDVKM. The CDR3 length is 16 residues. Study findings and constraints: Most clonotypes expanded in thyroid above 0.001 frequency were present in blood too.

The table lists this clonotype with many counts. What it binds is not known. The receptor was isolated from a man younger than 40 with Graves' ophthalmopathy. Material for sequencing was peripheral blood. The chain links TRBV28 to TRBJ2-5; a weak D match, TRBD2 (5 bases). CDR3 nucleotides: TGTGCCAGCAGTTTGATACCCGGCGGGCGGGTTGAGACCCAGTACTTC. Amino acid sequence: CASSLIPGGRVETQYF.